The present T cell receptor beta chain was sequenced within a study of human T cells and chemical hapten exposure. Study information: The variation in per-sample TCR yields arose mainly from small differences in pooled library volumes. General study points: Higher patch test scores went with higher counts of PT1 expanded TCRs.

TCRdb reprocessed the RACE reads via MiXCR and lists one record per CDR3 protein. Altogether approximately 97,000 distinct CDR3 sequences are present, 25% to 35% being singletons, with the ten largest covering around a tenth. This clonotype was observed a few times. Its antigen is undetermined. CDR1 is WSHSY and CDR2 is SAAADI in the germline V gene. Trimming removed 6 bases at V and 4 bases at J, with 7 bases between. This CDR3 has 11 residues. Described time point: patch test 3, about 24 weeks after DPC sensitization. Specified treatment: therapeutic diphenylcyclopropenone sensitization with weekly scalp DPC.

The TCR comes from a man aged 35 to 55 with alopecia areata. Some clones in this sample may be carry-over from other donors' samples. The sample here was whole blood, taken in connection with sensitization to the hapten diphenylcyclopropenone (DPC). The J gene is TRBJ2-7, the V gene TRBV10-2, with unresolved D. In DNA, the CDR3 is TGCGCCAGCAGCCGATTTTACGAGCAGTACTTC. This gives the protein CASSRFYEQYF.